These T cell receptor beta chains were read from a single sample in a study of response to subunit inactivated influenza vaccine. TCRdb reanalysed the RT-PCR reads using MiXCR and keeps one entry per CDR3 protein. The sample records 600,000 to 850,000 distinct CDR3 sequences, 12% to 15% being singletons. Sequenced material: PBMCs from blood, taken 14 to 15 days before vaccination. The receptor set was obtained from a man in his forties or fifties who received an inactivated influenza vaccine. Each CDR3 is given with its conserved first and last residue. D genes are given only for firm matches. Clone size, where shown, is once, few, many, or a class for clones that have expanded.

abundance	v_gene	len	j_gene	d_gene	CDR3nt	CDR3aa
many	TRBV6-6	12	TRBJ1-2	TRBD1	TGTGCCAGTCTCGGAGGACAGGATGGCTACACCTTC	CASLGGQDGYTF
few	TRBV7-9	16	TRBJ2-3	NA	TGTGCCAGCAGCGCCCGGACGGGGATTCTGGGGGATACGCAGTATTTT	CASSARTGILGDTQYF
few	TRBV5-6	19	TRBJ1-1	TRBD1	TGTGCCAGCAGCCCCTGGACAGGGGAGGATATTATAGGTGACACTGAAGCTTTCTTT	CASSPWTGEDIIGDTEAFF
NA	TRBV4-3	14	TRBJ2-2	TRBD1	TGCGCCAGCAGCCACAACAGGGGCGCCGGGGAGCTGTTTTTT	CASSHNRGAGELFF
NA	TRBV4-1	15	TRBJ2-1	NA	TGCGCCAGCAGCCAAGACGGTGTTCCGGGGAATGAGCAGTTCTTC	CASSQDGVPGNEQFF
few	TRBV5-1	15	TRBJ2-2	TRBD2	TGCGCCAGCAGCTTGGCCGGGACTAGCTCCGGGGAGCTGTTTTTT	CASSLAGTSSGELFF
NA	TRBV2	12	TRBJ2-7	NA	TGTGCCAGCAGCAAAGATGTCTACGAGCAGTACTTC	CASSKDVYEQYF
few	TRBV7-8	18	TRBJ2-7	TRBD2	TGTGCCAGCAGCTTAGGGCTAGCGGGAGGGCTCGGATCCTACGAGCAGTACTTC	CASSLGLAGGLGSYEQYF
NA	TRBV6-6	12	TRBJ2-7	NA	TGTGCCAGCAGTTACAGGGGGGCCGAGCAGTACTTC	CASSYRGAEQYF
few	TRBV9	14	TRBJ2-7	NA	TGTGCCAGCAGCGTAGGCGTTAGATCCTACGAGCAGTACTTC	CASSVGVRSYEQYF
NA	TRBV7-6	13	TRBJ2-1	NA	TGTGCCAGCAGCGCCGGACTGTACAATGAGCAGTTCTTC	CASSAGLYNEQFF
few	TRBV28	15	TRBJ1-1	TRBD1	TGTGCCAGCAGTCTAGGGACAGGGAGGTACACTGAAGCTTTCTTT	CASSLGTGRYTEAFF
few	TRBV11-2	15	TRBJ2-5	NA	TGTGCCAGCAGCTTAGATCGTGGCAGGCAAGAGACCCAGTACTTC	CASSLDRGRQETQYF
NA	TRBV12-5	20	TRBJ1-2	TRBD1	TGTGCTAGTGGTTTGGTAATGGCCGGGGCAGGGGGCACTATAATCTATGGCTACACCTTC	CASGLVMAGAGGTIIYGYTF
NA	TRBV7-2	15	TRBJ2-2	NA	TGTGCCAGCAGCTTGGACAGCTTAAACACCGGGGAGCTGTTTTTT	CASSLDSLNTGELFF
NA	TRBV7-9	14	TRBJ1-1	NA	TGTGCCAGCAGCTTCCGGGAGGGGGGGACTGAAGCTTTCTTT	CASSFREGGTEAFF
NA	TRBV27	15	TRBJ1-2	TRBD1	TGTGCCAGCAGTTTAGCCCCGGACAGGGCCTATGGCTACACCTTC	CASSLAPDRAYGYTF
NA	TRBV12-3/TRBV12-4	15	TRBJ2-6	NA	TGTGCCAGCAGCCTGGACCTCTCAGGGGCCAACGTCCTGACTTTC	CASSLDLSGANVLTF
NA	TRBV11-3	15	TRBJ2-2	NA	TGTGCCAGCAGCTCAAGACCCGGCGGCACCGGGGAGCTGTTTTTT	CASSSRPGGTGELFF
few	TRBV4-1	16	TRBJ2-7	NA	TGCGCCAGCAGCCAAGAGAGTTTTGCAGCCTCCTACGAGCAGTACTTC	CASSQESFAASYEQYF
few	TRBV29-1	12	TRBJ2-5	NA	TGCAGCGCCCAGACCCCCGAAGAGACCCAGTACTTC	CSAQTPEETQYF
NA	TRBV6-6	13	TRBJ2-7	TRBD1	TGTGCCAGCAGTTTAATCAGGGGGTGGGAGCAGTACTTC	CASSLIRGWEQYF
NA	TRBV12-3/TRBV12-4	16	TRBJ2-7	NA	TGTGCCAGCAGTTCCGACCGGGTATTAAGCTCCTACGAGCAGTACTTC	CASSSDRVLSSYEQYF
few	TRBV4-2	21	TRBJ2-1	TRBD2	TGTGCCAGCAGCCAAGCTTTATCTCGGCTAGCGGGGGGCAGCGCCTACAATGAGCAGTTCTTC	CASSQALSRLAGGSAYNEQFF
few	TRBV29-1	11	TRBJ2-7	NA	TGCAGCGCCGGGGGAAGGCACGAGCAGTACTTC	CSAGGRHEQYF
many	TRBV6-2/TRBV6-3	16	TRBJ2-3	TRBD2	TGTGCCAGCAGTCCCCCTGGGACTAGTCGCACAGATACGCAGTATTTT	CASSPPGTSRTDTQYF
NA	TRBV12-3/TRBV12-4	13	TRBJ1-6	NA	TGTGCCAGCAGTTTGGGACTCGGTTCACCCCTCCACTTT	CASSLGLGSPLHF
few	TRBV28	14	TRBJ2-4	NA	TGTGCCAGCAGTTTACTCGGACTAAAAAACATTCAGTACTTC	CASSLLGLKNIQYF
NA	TRBV10-3	15	TRBJ2-1	TRBD2	TGTGCCATCAGTGATTTCGCGGGAGTATACAATGAGCAGTTCTTC	CAISDFAGVYNEQFF
few	TRBV28	16	TRBJ1-1	NA	TGTGCCAGCAGTTTCCGAAGGGCAGCCATGAACACTGAAGCTTTCTTT	CASSFRRAAMNTEAFF
NA	TRBV20-1	15	TRBJ2-3	TRBD2	TGCAGTGCTAGAAAAGCGGGGGGGTTCACAGATACGCAGTATTTT	CSARKAGGFTDTQYF
NA	TRBV29-1	14	TRBJ2-2	TRBD2	TGCAGCGTTAGGCCTAGCGGGAGGTCCGGGGAGCTGTTTTTT	CSVRPSGRSGELFF
NA	TRBV6-4	12	TRBJ2-7	NA	TGTGCCAGCAGTGACCCTACCTACGAGCAGTACTTC	CASSDPTYEQYF
few	TRBV5-1	15	TRBJ2-2	TRBD1	TGCGCCAGCAGCCCGACAGGGGCGAACACCGGGGAGCTGTTTTTT	CASSPTGANTGELFF
NA	TRBV4-2	15	TRBJ2-1	NA	TGTGCCAGCAGCCAAGAAGGCGGGGCGCGGAATGAGCAGTTCTTC	CASSQEGGARNEQFF
few	TRBV28	18	TRBJ2-3	TRBD1	TGTGCCAGCAGTTCACCAGCCCCGGACAGGGGAATGTATGATACGCAGTATTTT	CASSSPAPDRGMYDTQYF
few	TRBV15	15	TRBJ2-1	NA	TGTGCCACCAGCAGTAGGGGGGGATCGACGTATGAGCAGTTCTTC	CATSSRGGSTYEQFF
few	TRBV28	16	TRBJ1-3	NA	TGTGCCAGCAGCGTGAGTGGGCGATTCTCTGGAAACACCATATATTTT	CASSVSGRFSGNTIYF